Listed here is a single T cell receptor beta chain. This entry is derived from a study of cytomegalovirus exposure and HLA in healthy donors. Study-wide background: As released early, the data held roughly 85 million unique TCRs from HLA-typed donors.

Primers for the PCR totalled 60 Vbeta and 13 Jbeta. The data were produced by immunoSEQ multiplex PCR, yet TCRdb's version contains in-frame clones alone and is incomplete. The data contain roughly 150,000 clones, roughly three quarters of them singletons. Trimming at V came to 4 bases and at J to 5 bases, leaving 9 bases not matched to a gene. This CDR3 has 15 residues. Germline-derived CDR1 and CDR2 are SGDLS and YYNGEE. The chain combines TRBV9 with TRBJ2-5; TRBD2 aligns across 9 bases. The receptor was derived from a man aged 55 to 70 in good health and CMV-seronegative. The material sequenced was PBMCs. The CDR3 spells CASSPSGTSIETQYF. The CDR3 nucleotides are TGTGCCAGCAGCCCCTCCGGGACTAGCATCGAGACCCAGTACTTC.